This T cell receptor (beta chain) was documented in a study of cytotoxic CD8 clonotypes in ibrutinib-treated CLL. Findings of the study overall: The clonality rise at ibrutinib response reflected private clonotype expansion.

The repertoire was sequenced with immunoSEQ multiplex PCR; TCRdb's copy has only in-frame clones and lacks some. This table has some 50,000 clones, 50% to 65% appearing once. As to this clone: Its antigen is unidentified.

The germline V and J ends were trimmed by 8 bases and 3 bases, with 17 bases remaining between them. The CDR3 length is 14 residues. Germline V gene sequence: CDR1 MNHEY, CDR2 SVGAGI. The receptor's source is a human donor with chronic lymphocytic leukemia. The sequences come from PBMCs, collected after 24 months of ibrutinib treatment. The chain is built from TRBV6-5 and TRBJ2-7, with D hard to call. CDR3 region: CASRLAQDGYEQYF. CDR3 DNA: TGTGCCAGCCGACTTGCGCAGGATGGCTACGAGCAGTACTTC.